This TCR beta chain was obtained from a study of T-cell reconstitution after alpha-beta-depleted transplantation in children. This clonotype was recorded at least ten times. A library of TCRbeta sequences, prepared with unique molecular identifiers, was generated. TCRdb used MiXCR to reprocess the PCR reads, holding one entry per CDR3 protein. Of 250,000 to 350,000 distinct CDR3 sequences in the sample, 9.5% to 10% were seen once. The CDR3 contains 15 residues. V lost 1 base and J lost 0, with 7 bases in between. From germline, CDR1 is SEHNR and CDR2 FQNEAQ (reference sequence). V and J are TRBV7-9 and TRBJ1-3; D ambiguous. The sequencing here drew on PBMCs from the stem cell graft donor, taken from the stem cell graft. The sequence came from a human donor who donated a stem cell graft to a child with SCID. The CDR3 is CASSLDWSSGNTIYF. In nucleotides, the CDR3 is TGTGCCAGCAGCTTAGATTGGAGCTCTGGAAACACCATATATTTT.